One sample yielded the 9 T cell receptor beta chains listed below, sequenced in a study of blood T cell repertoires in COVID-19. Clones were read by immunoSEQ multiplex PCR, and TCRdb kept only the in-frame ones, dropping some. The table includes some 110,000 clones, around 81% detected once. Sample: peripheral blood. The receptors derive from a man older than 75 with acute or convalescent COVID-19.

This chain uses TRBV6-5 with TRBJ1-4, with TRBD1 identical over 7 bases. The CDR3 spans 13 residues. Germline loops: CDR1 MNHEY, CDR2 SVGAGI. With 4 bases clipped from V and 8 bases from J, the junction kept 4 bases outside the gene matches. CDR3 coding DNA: TGTGCCAGCAGTTGGGACAGTCACGAAAAACTGTTTTTT. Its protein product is CASSWDSHEKLFF.

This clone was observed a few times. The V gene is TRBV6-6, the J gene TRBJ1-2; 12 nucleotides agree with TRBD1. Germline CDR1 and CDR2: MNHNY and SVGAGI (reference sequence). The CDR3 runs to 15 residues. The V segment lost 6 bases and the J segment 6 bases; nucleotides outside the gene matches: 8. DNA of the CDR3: TGTGCCAGCAGCGTACCCGGGACAGGGGGCAATGGCTACACCTTC. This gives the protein CASSVPGTGGNGYTF.

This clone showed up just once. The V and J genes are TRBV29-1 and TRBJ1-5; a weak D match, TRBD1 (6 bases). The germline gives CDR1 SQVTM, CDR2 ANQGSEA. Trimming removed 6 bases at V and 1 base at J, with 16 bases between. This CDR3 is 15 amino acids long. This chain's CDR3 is CSVKMDSLSNQPQHF. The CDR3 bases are TGCAGCGTCAAAATGGACAGTTTGAGCAATCAGCCCCAGCATTTT.

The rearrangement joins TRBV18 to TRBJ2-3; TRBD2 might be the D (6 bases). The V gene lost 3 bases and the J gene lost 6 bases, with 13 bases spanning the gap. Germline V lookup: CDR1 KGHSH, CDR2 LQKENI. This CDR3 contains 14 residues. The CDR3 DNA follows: TGTGCCAGCTCACCGCCATCTAGCGCCGATACGCAGTATTTT. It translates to CASSPPSSADTQYF.

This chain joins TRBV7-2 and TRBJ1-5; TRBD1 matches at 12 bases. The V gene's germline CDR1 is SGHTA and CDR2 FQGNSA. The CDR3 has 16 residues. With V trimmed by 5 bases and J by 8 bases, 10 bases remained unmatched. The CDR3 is CASSLPAGTGGKPQHF. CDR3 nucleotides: TGTGCCAGCAGCCTTCCAGCCGGGACAGGGGGCAAGCCCCAGCATTTT. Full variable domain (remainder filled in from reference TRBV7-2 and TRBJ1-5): GAGVSQSPSNKVTEKGKDVELRCDPISGHTALYWYRQSLGQGLEFLIYFQGNSAPDKSGLPSDRFSAERTGGSVSTLTIQRTQQEDSAVYLCASSLPAGTGGKPQHFGDGTRLSIL.

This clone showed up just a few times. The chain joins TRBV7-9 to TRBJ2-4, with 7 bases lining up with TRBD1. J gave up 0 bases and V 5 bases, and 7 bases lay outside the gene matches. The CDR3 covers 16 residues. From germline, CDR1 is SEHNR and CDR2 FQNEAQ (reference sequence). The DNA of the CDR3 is TGTGCCAGCAGCCATGGGACAGCTCTAGCCAAAAACATTCAGTACTTC. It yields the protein CASSHGTALAKNIQYF.

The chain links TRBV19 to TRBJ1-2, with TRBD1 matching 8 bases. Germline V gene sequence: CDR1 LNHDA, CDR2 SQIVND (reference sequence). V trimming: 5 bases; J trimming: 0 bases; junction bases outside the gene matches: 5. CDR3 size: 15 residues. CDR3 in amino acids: CASSATGGANYGYTF. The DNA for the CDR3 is TGTGCCAGTAGTGCCACAGGGGGAGCTAACTATGGCTACACCTTC.

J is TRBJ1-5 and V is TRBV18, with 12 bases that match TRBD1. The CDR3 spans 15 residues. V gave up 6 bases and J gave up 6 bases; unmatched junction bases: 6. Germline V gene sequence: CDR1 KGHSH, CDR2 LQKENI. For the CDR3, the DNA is TGTGCCAGCTCTTCAGGGACAGGGGGCCTTCAGCCCCAGCATTTT. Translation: CASSSGTGGLQPQHF.

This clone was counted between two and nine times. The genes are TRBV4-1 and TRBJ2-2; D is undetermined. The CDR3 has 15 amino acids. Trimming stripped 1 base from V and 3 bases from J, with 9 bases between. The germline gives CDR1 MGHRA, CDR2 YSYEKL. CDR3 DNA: TGCGCCAGCAGCCAAGTTAACAGTTACACCGGGGAGCTGTTTTTT. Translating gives CASSQVNSYTGELFF.